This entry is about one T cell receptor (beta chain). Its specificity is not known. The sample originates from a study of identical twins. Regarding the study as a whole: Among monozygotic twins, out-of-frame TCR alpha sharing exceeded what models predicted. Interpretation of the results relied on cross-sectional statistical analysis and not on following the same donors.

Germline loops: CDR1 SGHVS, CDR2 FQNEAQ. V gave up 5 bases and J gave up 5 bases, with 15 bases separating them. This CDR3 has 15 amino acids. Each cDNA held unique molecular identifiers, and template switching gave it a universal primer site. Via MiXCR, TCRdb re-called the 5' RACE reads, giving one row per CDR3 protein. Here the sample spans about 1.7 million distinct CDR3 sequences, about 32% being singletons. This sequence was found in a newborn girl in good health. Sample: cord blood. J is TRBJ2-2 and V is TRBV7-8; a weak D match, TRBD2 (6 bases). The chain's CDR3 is CASSPQSGGTGELFF. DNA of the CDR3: TGTGCCAGCAGCCCCCAGTCCGGAGGGACCGGGGAGCTGTTTTTT.